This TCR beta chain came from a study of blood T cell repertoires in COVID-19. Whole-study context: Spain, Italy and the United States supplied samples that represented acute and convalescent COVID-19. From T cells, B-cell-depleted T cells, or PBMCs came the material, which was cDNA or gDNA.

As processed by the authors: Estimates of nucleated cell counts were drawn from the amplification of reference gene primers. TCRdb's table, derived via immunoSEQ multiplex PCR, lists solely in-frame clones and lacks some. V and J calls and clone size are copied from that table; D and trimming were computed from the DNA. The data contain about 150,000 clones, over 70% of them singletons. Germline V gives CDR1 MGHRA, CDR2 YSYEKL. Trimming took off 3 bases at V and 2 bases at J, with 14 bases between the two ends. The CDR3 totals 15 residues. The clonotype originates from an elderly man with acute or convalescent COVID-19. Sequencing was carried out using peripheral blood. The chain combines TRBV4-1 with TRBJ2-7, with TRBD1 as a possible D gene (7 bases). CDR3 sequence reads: CASSQQGGGTYEQYF. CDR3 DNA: TGCGCCAGCAGCCAGCAAGGGGGCGGGACCTACGAGCAGTACTTC.